This TCR beta chain was recorded in a study of T cell responses to AZD1222 COVID-19 vaccine. Assay used: immunoSEQ multiplex PCR; TCRdb lists only in-frame clones, some missing. The data hold 180,000 or so clones, with approximately 95% observed a single time. V lost 3 bases, J lost 4 bases, and 22 bases lay in between. The CDR3 extends over 18 amino acids. Germline-derived CDR1 and CDR2 are SEHNR and FQNEAQ (reference sequence). This clone is a singleton in its sample. This specimen consisted of peripheral blood, obtained on day 0 of AZD1222 vaccination. The clonotype originates from an adult in good health. The chain carries TRBV7-9 and TRBJ1-3; TRBD1 is a possible D gene (6 bases). The CDR3 region has the DNA TGTGCCAGCAGCTTCCCCCTGAAACAGGGATCGCCAGGAAACACCATATATTTT. It translates to CASSFPLKQGSPGNTIYF.